What follows are 11 T cell receptor beta chains derived from one specimen sequenced in a study of cytomegalovirus exposure and HLA in healthy donors. Use of 60 Vbeta and 13 Jbeta primers characterized the PCR. Using immunoSEQ multiplex PCR, the repertoire was profiled, and TCRdb retains in-frame clones only, with some absent. Altogether roughly 150,000 clones are present, approximately 80% being singletons, with the ten largest covering less than 2%. The source material was PBMCs. These receptors originate from a woman between 18 and 30 years old in good health and CMV-seronegative.

This clone came up a few times. J is TRBJ2-5 and V is TRBV10-3; 8 bases are shared with TRBD1. The CDR3 consists of 13 residues. Germline assignment: CDR1 ENHRY and CDR2 SYGVKD. The J segment lost 5 bases and the V segment lost 4 bases, leaving 3 bases of the junction unmatched. This CDR3 is CAISAGGTETQYF. The CDR3 DNA reads TGTGCCATCAGTGCAGGGGGCACTGAGACCCAGTACTTC.

This chain joins TRBV9 and TRBJ2-4; D is undetermined. Trimming removed 2 bases at V and 5 bases at J, with 11 bases between. This CDR3 is built from 14 residues. Per the germline V gene, CDR1 is SGDLS and CDR2 is YYNGEE. The CDR3 nucleotides are TGTGCCAGCAGCGTTCATCTTTCGGAAAACATTCAGTACTTC. Translating it yields CASSVHLSENIQYF.

The chain has TRBV29-1 and TRBJ1-1, with D tentatively TRBD1 (6 bases). This CDR3 contains 14 residues. V lost 7 bases and J 4 bases, leaving 19 bases between the germline ends. Germline values: CDR1 SQVTM, CDR2 ANQGSEA. The CDR3 loop reads CSARGGAGGTEAFF. The CDR3, as DNA: TGCAGCGCTAGGGGGGGCGCGGGGGGCACTGAAGCTTTCTTT.

This chain links TRBV16 with TRBJ1-1; D ambiguous. V lost 4 bases and J lost 0, with 9 bases in between. CDR1 KGHSY and CDR2 FQNENV come from the germline V gene. The CDR3 sequence is 14 residues long. CDR3 sequence (DNA): TGTGCCAGCAGCCGGGCGTCGATGAACACTGAAGCTTTCTTT. It specifies CASSRASMNTEAFF. The entire variable domain, with the rest obtained from reference TRBV16 and TRBJ1-1, is as follows: GEEVAQTPKHLVRGEGQKAKLYCAPIKGHSYVFWYQQVLKNEFKFLISFQNENVFDETGMPKERFSAKCLPNSPCSLEIQATKLEDSAVYFCASSRASMNTEAFFGQGTRLTVV.

This rearrangement joins TRBV5-4 to TRBJ1-1; D unresolved. In germline, CDR1 is SGHNT, CDR2 YYREEE (reference sequence). This CDR3 is 15 amino acids long. Deletions cut 4 bases from V and 1 base from J, with 14 bases between. CDR3 bases: TGTGCCAGCAGCCCTAAGTCCACAGCGAACACTGAAGCTTTCTTT. It yields the protein CASSPKSTANTEAFF.

The chain carries TRBV4-1 and TRBJ2-3, with 10 bases matching TRBD2. The CDR3 runs to 15 residues. The germline CDR1 and CDR2 sequences are MGHRA and YSYEKL. V trimming: 3 bases; J trimming: 3 bases; junction bases outside the gene matches: 3. The CDR3 is CASSQGLARTDTQYF. DNA of the CDR3: TGCGCCAGCAGCCAGGGACTAGCGAGGACAGATACGCAGTATTTT.

As to this clone: Sequence at one end of the junction differs from germline and may be a read error. The chain combines TRBV7-9 with TRBJ1-4; D gene unclear. Germline CDR1 is SEHNR and CDR2 is FQNEAQ (reference sequence). The CDR3 sequence is 14 residues long. CDR3 DNA sequence: TGTTCCAGCAGCACACTTCTACGGGAAAATTTGCTGTTTTTT. Translation gives CSSSTLLRENLLFF. The variable domain in full, with the rest retrieved from reference TRBV7-9 and TRBJ1-4, is DTGVSQNPRHKITKRGQNVTFRCDPISEHNRLYWYRQTLGQGPEFLTYFQNEAQLEKSRLLSDRFSAERPKGSFSTLEIQRTEQGDSAMYLCSSSTLLRENLLFFGSGTQLSVL.

The chain uses TRBV29-1 and TRBJ1-1; the D is unclear. There are 13 residues in the CDR3. Trimming took 6 bases from V and 2 from J, leaving 13 bases between them. Germline V gene lookup returns CDR1 SQVTM and CDR2 ANQGSEA. Written as DNA, the CDR3 is TGCAGCGTAGTTGTGAGGTTTAACACTGAAGCTTTCTTT. This encodes CSVVVRFNTEAFF.

The chain couples TRBV28 to TRBJ1-2, with unresolved D. The length of the CDR3 is 12 residues. Between the trimmed V and J ends, which lost 1 base and 11 bases, there was a span of 11 bases. From germline, CDR1 is MDHEN and CDR2 SYDVKM. The CDR3 DNA reads TGTGCCAGCAGTTTATTCTCCGAGTCTTACACCTTC. Encoded protein: CASSLFSESYTF.

The rearrangement uses TRBV11-2 and TRBJ1-1; TRBD1 matches at 7 bases. Trimming cost V 0 bases and J 0 bases; bases outside gene matches: 10. Germline V CDR1 and CDR2: SGHAT, FQNNGV. The CDR3 is 18 residues long. The CDR3 nucleotides read TGTGCCAGCAGCTTAGATCCTGCGACAGGGTCGGTGAACACTGAAGCTTTCTTT. Residues: CASSLDPATGSVNTEAFF. The full variable domain, completed using reference TRBV11-2 and TRBJ1-1, is EAGVAQSPRYKIIEKRQSVAFWCNPISGHATLYWYQQILGQGPKLLIQFQNNGVVDDSQLPKDRFSAERLKGVDSTLKIQPAKLEDSAVYLCASSLDPATGSVNTEAFFGQGTRLTVV.

This clone occurred a few times. The chain uses TRBV6-6 and TRBJ1-3; 7 positions match TRBD1. Looked up from germline, CDR1 is MNHNY and CDR2 is SVGAGI (reference sequence). CDR3 length: 15 residues. The junction had 9 bases not matched to a gene; V was cut back by 6 bases and J by 4 bases. The CDR3: CASRRLQGIGNTIYF. CDR3 DNA sequence: TGTGCCAGCAGAAGGTTACAGGGGATCGGAAACACCATATATTTT.